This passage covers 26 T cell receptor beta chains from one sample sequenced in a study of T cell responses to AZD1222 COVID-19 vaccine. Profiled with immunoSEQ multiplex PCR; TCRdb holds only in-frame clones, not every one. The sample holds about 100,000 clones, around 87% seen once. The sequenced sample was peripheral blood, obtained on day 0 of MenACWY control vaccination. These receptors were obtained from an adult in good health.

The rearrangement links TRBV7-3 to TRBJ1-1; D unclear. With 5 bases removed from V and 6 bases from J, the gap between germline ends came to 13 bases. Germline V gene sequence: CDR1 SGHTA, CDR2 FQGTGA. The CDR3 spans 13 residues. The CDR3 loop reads CASSATGESEAFF. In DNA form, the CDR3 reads TGTGCCAGCAGCGCGACCGGGGAGTCTGAAGCTTTCTTT. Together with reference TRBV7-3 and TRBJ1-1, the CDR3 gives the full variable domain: GAGVSQTPSNKVTEKGKYVELRCDPISGHTALYWYRQSLGQGPEFLIYFQGTGAADDSGLPNDRFFAVRPEGSVSTLKIQRTERGDSAVYLCASSATGESEAFFGQGTRLTVV.

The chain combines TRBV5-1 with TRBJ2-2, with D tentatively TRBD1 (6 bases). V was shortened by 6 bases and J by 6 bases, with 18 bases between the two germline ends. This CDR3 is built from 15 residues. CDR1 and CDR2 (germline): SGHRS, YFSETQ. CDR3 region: CASNVIPGESGELFF. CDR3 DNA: TGCGCCAGCAACGTGATTCCAGGGGAGTCCGGGGAGCTGTTTTTT.

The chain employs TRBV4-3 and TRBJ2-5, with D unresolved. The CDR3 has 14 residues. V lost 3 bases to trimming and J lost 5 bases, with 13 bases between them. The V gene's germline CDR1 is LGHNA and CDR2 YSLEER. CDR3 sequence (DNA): TGCGCCAGCAGCCAGTCTGCCTCCTCGGAGACCCAGTACTTC. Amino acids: CASSQSASSETQYF.

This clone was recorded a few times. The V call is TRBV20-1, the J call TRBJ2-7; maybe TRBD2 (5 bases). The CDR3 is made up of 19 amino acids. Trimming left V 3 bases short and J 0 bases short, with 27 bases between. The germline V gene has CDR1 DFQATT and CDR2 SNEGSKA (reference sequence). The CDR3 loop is CSASSNRGLGLISSYEQYF. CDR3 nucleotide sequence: TGCAGTGCTAGTAGCAATCGAGGGCTGGGTTTAATAAGCTCCTACGAGCAGTACTTC.

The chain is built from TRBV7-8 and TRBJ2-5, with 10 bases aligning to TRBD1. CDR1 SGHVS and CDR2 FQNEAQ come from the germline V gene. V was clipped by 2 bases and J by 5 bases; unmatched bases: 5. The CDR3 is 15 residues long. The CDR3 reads CASSLLTGGIETQYF. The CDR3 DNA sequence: TGTGCCAGCAGCTTATTGACAGGGGGCATTGAGACCCAGTACTTC.

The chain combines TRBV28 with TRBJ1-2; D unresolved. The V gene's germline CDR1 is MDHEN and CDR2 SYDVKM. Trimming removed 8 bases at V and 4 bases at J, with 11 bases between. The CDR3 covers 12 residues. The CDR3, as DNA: TGTGCCAGCTCACCCCCCTCCTATGGCTACACCTTC. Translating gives CASSPPSYGYTF.

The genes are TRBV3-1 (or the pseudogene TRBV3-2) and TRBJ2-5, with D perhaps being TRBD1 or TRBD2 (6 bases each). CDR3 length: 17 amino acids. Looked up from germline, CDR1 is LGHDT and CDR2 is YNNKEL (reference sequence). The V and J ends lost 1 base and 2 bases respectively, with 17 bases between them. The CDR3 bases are TGTGCCAGCAGCCAAGGGAACCCGGGGGCTGGGCAAGAGACCCAGTACTTC. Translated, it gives CASSQGNPGAGQETQYF.

The CDR3 sequence is CASSRAPGADEAFF. CDR3 bases: TGCGCCAGCAGCCGAGCCCCCGGGGCCGACGAAGCTTTCTTT. The rearrangement links TRBV5-1 to TRBJ1-1; weak D call: TRBD1 (5 bases). V was cut by 4 bases and J by 8 bases, with 18 bases left in between. CDR1 and CDR2 from the germline V gene are SGHRS and YFSETQ. The CDR3 is made up of 14 amino acids.

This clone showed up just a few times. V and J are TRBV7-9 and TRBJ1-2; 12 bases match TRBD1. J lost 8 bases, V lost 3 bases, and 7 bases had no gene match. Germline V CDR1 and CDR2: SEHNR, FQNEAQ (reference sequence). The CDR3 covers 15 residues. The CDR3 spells CASSFGTGGSWGYTF. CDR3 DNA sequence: TGTGCCAGCAGCTTCGGGACAGGGGGCTCGTGGGGCTACACCTTC.

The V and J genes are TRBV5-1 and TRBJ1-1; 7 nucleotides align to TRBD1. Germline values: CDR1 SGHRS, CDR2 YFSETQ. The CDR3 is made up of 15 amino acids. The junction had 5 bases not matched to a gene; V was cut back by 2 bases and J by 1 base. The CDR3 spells CASSFVGQSNTEAFF. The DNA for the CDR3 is TGCGCCAGCAGCTTCGTGGGACAGTCGAACACTGAAGCTTTCTTT.

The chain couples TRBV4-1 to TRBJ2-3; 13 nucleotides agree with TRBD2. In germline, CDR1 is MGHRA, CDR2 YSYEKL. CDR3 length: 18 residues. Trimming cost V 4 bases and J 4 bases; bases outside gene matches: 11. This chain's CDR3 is CASSPGLAGVLRADTQYF. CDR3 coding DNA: TGCGCCAGCAGCCCCGGACTAGCGGGGGTACTTCGGGCAGATACGCAGTATTTT.

The CDR3 spells CASTRRGESTYEQYF. CDR3 DNA: TGTGCCAGCACTCGACGGGGGGAGAGCACCTACGAGCAGTACTTC. The chain joins TRBV3-1 (or the pseudogene TRBV3-2) to TRBJ2-7; 7 bases map to TRBD2. The germline V gene encodes CDR1 LGHDT and CDR2 YNNKEL (reference sequence). The length of the CDR3 is 15 residues. V gave up 7 bases and J gave up 2 bases; unmatched junction bases: 11.

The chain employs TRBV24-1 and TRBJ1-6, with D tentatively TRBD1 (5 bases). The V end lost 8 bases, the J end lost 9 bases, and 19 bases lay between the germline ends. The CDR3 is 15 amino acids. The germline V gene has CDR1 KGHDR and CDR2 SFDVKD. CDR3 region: CATTASGWVTSPLHF. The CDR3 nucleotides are TGTGCCACCACAGCTTCAGGGTGGGTGACTTCACCCCTCCACTTT.

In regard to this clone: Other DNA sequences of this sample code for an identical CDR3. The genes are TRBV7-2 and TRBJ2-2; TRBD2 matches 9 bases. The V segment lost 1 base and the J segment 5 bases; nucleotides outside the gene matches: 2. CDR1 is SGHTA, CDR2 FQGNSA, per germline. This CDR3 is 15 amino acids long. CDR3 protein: CASSLGLAGTGELFF. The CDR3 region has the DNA TGTGCCAGCAGCTTAGGCCTAGCGGGGACCGGGGAGCTGTTTTTT. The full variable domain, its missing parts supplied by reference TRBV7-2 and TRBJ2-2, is GAGVSQSPSNKVTEKGKDVELRCDPISGHTALYWYRQSLGQGLEFLIYFQGNSAPDKSGLPSDRFSAERTGGSVSTLTIQRTQQEDSAVYLCASSLGLAGTGELFFGEGSRLTVL.

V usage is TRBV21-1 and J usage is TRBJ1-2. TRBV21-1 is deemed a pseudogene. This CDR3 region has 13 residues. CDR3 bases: TGTGCCAGCAGCGGACGATCTAACTATGGCTACACCTTC. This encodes CASSGRSNYGYTF.

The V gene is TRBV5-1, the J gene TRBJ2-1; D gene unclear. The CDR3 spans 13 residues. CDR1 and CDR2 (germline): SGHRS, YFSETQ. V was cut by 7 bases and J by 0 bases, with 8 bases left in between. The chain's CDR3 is CASRPRSYNEQFF. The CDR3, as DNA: TGCGCCAGCCGGCCACGCTCCTACAATGAGCAGTTCTTC.

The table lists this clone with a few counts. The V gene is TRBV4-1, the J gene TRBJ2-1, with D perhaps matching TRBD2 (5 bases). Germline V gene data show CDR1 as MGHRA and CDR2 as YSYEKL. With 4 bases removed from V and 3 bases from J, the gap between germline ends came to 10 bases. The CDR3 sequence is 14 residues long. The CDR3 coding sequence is TGCGCCAGCAGCCGGTGGACTGGCTACAATGAGCAGTTCTTC. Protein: CASSRWTGYNEQFF.

CDR3 DNA sequence: TGTGCCTGGATGGGCGGGACTAGGGCTAACACCGGGGAGCTGTTTTTT. This sequence encodes CAWMGGTRANTGELFF. V is TRBV30 and J is TRBJ2-2; 8 bases line up with TRBD2. The germline gives CDR1 GTSNPN, CDR2 SVGIG (reference sequence). This CDR3 region has 16 residues. V lost 4 bases and J lost 2; bases outside the gene matches: 9.

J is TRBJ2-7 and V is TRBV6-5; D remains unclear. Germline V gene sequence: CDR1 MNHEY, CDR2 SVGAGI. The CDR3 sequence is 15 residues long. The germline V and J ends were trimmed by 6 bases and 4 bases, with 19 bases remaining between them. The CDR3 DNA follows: TGTGCCAGCAGCCTACTTTGGGGATCCGAATACGAGCAGTACTTC. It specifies CASSLLWGSEYEQYF.

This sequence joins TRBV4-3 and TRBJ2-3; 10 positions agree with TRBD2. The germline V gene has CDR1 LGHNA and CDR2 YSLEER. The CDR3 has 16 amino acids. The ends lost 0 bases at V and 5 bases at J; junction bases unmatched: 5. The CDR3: CASSQEPAGGRDTQYF. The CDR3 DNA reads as TGCGCCAGCAGCCAAGAGCCAGCGGGAGGGAGAGATACGCAGTATTTT.

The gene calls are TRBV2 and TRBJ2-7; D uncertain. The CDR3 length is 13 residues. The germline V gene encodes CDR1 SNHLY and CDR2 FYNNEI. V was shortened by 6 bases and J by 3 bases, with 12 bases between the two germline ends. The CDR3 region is CASRIDKDYEQYF. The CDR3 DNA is TGTGCCAGCAGGATCGACAAGGACTACGAGCAGTACTTC.

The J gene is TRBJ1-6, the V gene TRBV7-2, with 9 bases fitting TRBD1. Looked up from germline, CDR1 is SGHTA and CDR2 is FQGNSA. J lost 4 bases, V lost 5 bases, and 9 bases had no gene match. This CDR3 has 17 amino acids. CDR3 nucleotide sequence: TGTGCCAGCAGCGCCCAACAGGGGGCCATTTATAATTCACCCCTCCACTTT. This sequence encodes CASSAQQGAIYNSPLHF.

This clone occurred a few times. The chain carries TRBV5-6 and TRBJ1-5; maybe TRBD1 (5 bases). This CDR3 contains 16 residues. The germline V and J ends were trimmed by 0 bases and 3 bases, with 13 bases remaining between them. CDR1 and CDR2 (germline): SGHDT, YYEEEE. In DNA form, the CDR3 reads TGTGCCAGCAGCTTGGGGCAGGGCGGGGCCAATCAGCCCCAGCATTTT. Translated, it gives CASSLGQGGANQPQHF.

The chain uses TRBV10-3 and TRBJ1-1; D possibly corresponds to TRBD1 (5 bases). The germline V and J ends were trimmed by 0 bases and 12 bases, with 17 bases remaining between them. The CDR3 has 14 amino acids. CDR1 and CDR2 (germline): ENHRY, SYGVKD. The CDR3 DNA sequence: TGTGCCATCAGTGAGTCGAGGACATCCTGGGGGACTTTCTTT. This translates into CAISESRTSWGTFF.

The CDR3 DNA reads as TGTGCCATCAGTCTGAGGGACAGGGGGGCAGATACGCAGTATTTT. It specifies CAISLRDRGADTQYF. The rearrangement links TRBV10-3 to TRBJ2-3; 11 nucleotides match TRBD1. V was pared by 5 bases and J by 4 bases, with 5 bases of the junction left unmatched. CDR1 is ENHRY, CDR2 SYGVKD, per germline. The CDR3 is made up of 15 amino acids.

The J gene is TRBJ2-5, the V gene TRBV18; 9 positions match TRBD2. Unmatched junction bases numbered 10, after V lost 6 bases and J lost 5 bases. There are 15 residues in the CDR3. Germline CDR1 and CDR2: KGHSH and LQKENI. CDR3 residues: CASSPAAGGPETQYF. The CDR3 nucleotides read TGTGCCAGCTCGCCAGCAGCGGGAGGCCCGGAGACCCAGTACTTC.